The 3 T cell receptor beta chains below come from one sample, sequenced in a study of T cell responses to AZD1222 COVID-19 vaccine. Profiled with immunoSEQ multiplex PCR; TCRdb holds only in-frame clones, not every one. The sample yields some 110,000 clones, 88% seen once. The starting material was peripheral blood, obtained on day 0 of AZD1222 vaccination. The receptor source for this set is an adult in good health.

This CDR3 is CASSPTGYHEQYF. CDR3 DNA: TGTGCCAGCAGTCCGACAGGGTACCACGAGCAGTACTTC. This chain connects TRBV28 to TRBJ2-7; 7 bases fit TRBD1. With 5 bases clipped from V and 5 bases from J, the junction kept 6 bases outside the gene matches. The CDR3 is 13 residues long. Looked up from germline, CDR1 is MDHEN and CDR2 is SYDVKM.

This clone appeared once. The chain couples TRBV27 to TRBJ1-5; D ambiguous. The CDR3 is 14 amino acids. V was pared by 2 bases and J by 4 bases, with 9 bases between. CDR1 and CDR2 from the germline V gene are MNHEY and SMNVEV (reference sequence). The CDR3 reads CASSLGLMNQPQHF. The CDR3 nucleotides are TGTGCCAGCAGTTTAGGATTGATGAATCAGCCCCAGCATTTT.

The V and J genes are TRBV4-3 and TRBJ2-3; no clear D gene. Germline assignment: CDR1 LGHNA and CDR2 YSLEER. V dropped 1 base and J dropped 2 bases, with 7 bases sitting between them. The CDR3 contains 14 residues. The CDR3 DNA sequence: TGCGCCAGCAGCCAAGCTACAGTCACAGATACGCAGTATTTT. This sequence encodes CASSQATVTDTQYF.